A single sample gave rise to the 28 T cell receptor beta chains below, sequenced in a study of blood T cell repertoires in COVID-19. Profiled with immunoSEQ multiplex PCR; TCRdb holds only in-frame clones, not every one. Seen here are 200,000 or so clones, roughly 89% observed once, and the top ten hold 2% to 2.5%. Input material: PBMCs or T cells enriched from blood (not recorded which). These TCRs come from a woman between 40 and 50 years old with acute COVID-19.

V is TRBV9 and J is TRBJ2-1; 9 nucleotides agree with TRBD2. CDR1 is SGDLS, CDR2 YYNGEE, per germline. V shed 4 bases, J shed 7 bases, and the junction held 15 bases outside the gene matches. This CDR3 spans 17 amino acids. Here the CDR3 reads CASSPIWGSGRSNEQFF. The CDR3 bases are TGTGCCAGCAGCCCAATTTGGGGTAGCGGGAGATCAAATGAGCAGTTCTTC.

In this sample, this clone turned up a few times. The rearrangement links TRBV19 to TRBJ1-5; no definite D call. V lost 4 bases and J lost 3, with 7 bases in between. Germline V CDR1 and CDR2: LNHDA, SQIVND (reference sequence). The CDR3 contains 13 residues. CDR3 DNA sequence: TGTGCCAGTAGTACAGTTGACAATCAGCCCCAGCATTTT. Translating it yields CASSTVDNQPQHF. The full variable domain, completed using reference TRBV19 and TRBJ1-5, is DGGITQSPKYLFRKEGQNVTLSCEQNLNHDAMYWYRQDPGQGLRLIYYSQIVNDFQKGDIAEGYSVSREKKESFPLTVTSAQKNPTAFYLCASSTVDNQPQHFGDGTRLSIL.

V gene TRBV15 combines with J gene TRBJ2-1; the D gene is possibly TRBD1 (6 bases). V lost 1 base and J lost 1, with 11 bases in between. Looked up from germline, CDR1 is LNHNV and CDR2 is YYDKDF (reference sequence). The CDR3 is made up of 16 amino acids. CDR3 protein: CATSRGVGTSYNEQFF. CDR3 DNA sequence: TGTGCCACCAGCAGAGGGGTGGGGACATCCTACAATGAGCAGTTCTTC.

This clone was detected once. This rearrangement joins TRBV9 to TRBJ2-6, with D uncertain. V was shortened by 5 bases and J by 0 bases, with 3 bases between the two germline ends. Germline V CDR1 and CDR2: SGDLS, YYNGEE. The CDR3 is 13 amino acids. The CDR3 loop reads CASRASGANVLTF. The CDR3 bases are TGTGCCAGCAGGGCCTCTGGGGCCAACGTCCTGACTTTC.

CDR3 sequence: CASSQDMLAGVLDEQYF. The CDR3 DNA sequence: TGTGCCAGCAGCCAAGATATGCTAGCGGGGGTTCTCGACGAGCAGTACTTC. The rearrangement joins TRBV4-2 to TRBJ2-7; TRBD2 aligns across 10 bases. Trimming at V came to 0 bases and at J to 5 bases, leaving 10 bases not matched to a gene. The CDR3 is 17 amino acids. The germline V gene encodes CDR1 LGHNA and CDR2 YNFKEQ.

V gene TRBV7-8 combines with J gene TRBJ2-3; 10 bases are a match to TRBD2. CDR3 length: 18 amino acids. V was pared by 2 bases and J by 0 bases, with 8 bases of the junction left unmatched. Germline V gene sequence: CDR1 SGHVS, CDR2 FQNEAQ. In DNA form, the CDR3 reads TGTGCCAGCAGCTTACGGGGGCTAGCGGGGGTCAGCACAGATACGCAGTATTTT. Protein product: CASSLRGLAGVSTDTQYF.

This chain connects TRBV3-1 (or the pseudogene TRBV3-2) to TRBJ2-2, with 10 bases lining up with TRBD2. J gave up 3 bases and V 5 bases, and 6 bases lay outside the gene matches. CDR1 is LGHDT and CDR2 is YNNKEL in the germline V gene (reference sequence). This CDR3 is built from 16 residues. The CDR3 DNA sequence: TGTGCCAGCAGCGGGGCTAGCGGGGGCTACACCGGGGAGCTGTTTTTT. Its protein is CASSGASGGYTGELFF.

The V and J genes are TRBV7-9 and TRBJ1-6; D not resolved. Germline V gene sequence: CDR1 SEHNR, CDR2 FQNEAQ (reference sequence). The V gene lost 3 bases and the J gene lost 6 bases, with 6 bases spanning the gap. CDR3 size: 13 residues. The CDR3 is CASSFNSNSPLHF. CDR3 in DNA: TGTGCCAGCAGCTTCAATTCTAATTCACCCCTCCACTTT. Drawing the rest from reference TRBV7-9 and TRBJ1-6, the complete variable domain is DTGVSQNPRHKITKRGQNVTFRCDPISEHNRLYWYRQTLGQGPEFLTYFQNEAQLEKSRLLSDRFSAERPKGSFSTLEIQRTEQGDSAMYLCASSFNSNSPLHFGNGTRLTVT.

The chain has TRBV3-1 (or the pseudogene TRBV3-2) and TRBJ2-7, with a tentative D call TRBD2 (5 bases). CDR3 length: 11 residues. Germline V gene sequence: CDR1 LGHDT, CDR2 YNNKEL (reference sequence). Trimming took 2 bases from V and 7 from J, leaving 6 bases between them. CDR3: CASSQRGEQYF. The CDR3 DNA reads TGTGCCAGCAGCCAACGAGGGGAGCAGTACTTC.

This clone was picked up many times. V is TRBV29-1 and J is TRBJ2-1; 13 nucleotides line up with TRBD2. The CDR3 runs 14 residues. The ends lost 6 bases at V and 5 bases at J; junction bases unmatched: 4. Germline CDR1 reads SQVTM; CDR2 reads ANQGSEA. This chain's CDR3 is CSVYGLAGDNEQFF. The CDR3 DNA reads as TGCAGCGTCTACGGACTAGCGGGGGACAATGAGCAGTTCTTC.

The V and J genes are TRBV2 and TRBJ1-6, with a tentative D call TRBD1 (5 bases). This CDR3 comprises 14 residues. Germline V gene data show CDR1 as SNHLY and CDR2 as FYNNEI. V was trimmed by 2 bases and J by 7 bases, leaving 9 bases between them. The CDR3 reads CASSEPRANSPLHF. DNA for the CDR3: TGTGCCAGCAGTGAACCCAGGGCGAATTCACCCCTCCACTTT.

This sequence joins TRBV5-1 and TRBJ2-2; D may be TRBD1 (6 bases). CDR3 size: 15 residues. Deletions cut 7 bases from V and 0 bases from J, with 13 bases between. Looked up from germline, CDR1 is SGHRS and CDR2 is YFSETQ. DNA for the CDR3: TGCGCCAGCGGCCCGGGACAAACGAACACCGGGGAGCTGTTTTTT. It translates to CASGPGQTNTGELFF.

J is TRBJ1-6 and V is TRBV29-1; D might be TRBD1 (6 bases). V was shortened by 5 bases and J by 6 bases, with 11 bases between the two germline ends. Germline CDR1 SQVTM, CDR2 ANQGSEA. This CDR3 comprises 13 residues. The CDR3 region is CSVSQGFNSPLHF. CDR3 DNA sequence: TGCAGCGTTTCACAGGGCTTTAATTCACCCCTCCACTTT.

This clone was seen a single time. The chain recombines TRBV4-3 with TRBJ1-2; 7 bases align to TRBD1. Germline CDR1 is LGHNA and CDR2 is YSLEER. This CDR3 is built from 16 residues. The J segment lost 4 bases and the V segment lost 3 bases, leaving 11 bases of the junction unmatched. For the CDR3, the DNA is TGCGCCAGCAGCCAGATTACAGGGGATGGTGGCTATGGCTACACCTTC. Translating it yields CASSQITGDGGYGYTF.

This chain connects TRBV19 to TRBJ2-6, with 9 bases fitting TRBD1. This CDR3 comprises 17 residues. CDR1 and CDR2 (germline): LNHDA, SQIVND (reference sequence). Germline trimming cut 6 bases from V and 4 bases from J; bases unmatched to any gene: 10. The DNA for the CDR3 is TGTGCCAGTAGAGGTCCCGGGACAGGGCCCGGGGCCAACGTCCTGACTTTC. Translated: CASRGPGTGPGANVLTF.

The chain recombines TRBV11-2 with TRBJ2-5; weak D call: TRBD2 (5 bases). The V gene's germline CDR1 is SGHAT and CDR2 FQNNGV. Trimming took 0 bases from V and 5 from J, leaving 16 bases between them. The CDR3 length is 16 residues. The CDR3 reads CASSLDVVGEGETQYF. In DNA form, the CDR3 reads TGTGCCAGCAGCTTAGATGTCGTCGGGGAAGGGGAGACCCAGTACTTC.

The gene calls are TRBV9 and TRBJ2-1; 8 bases match TRBD1. Germline assignment: CDR1 SGDLS and CDR2 YYNGEE. CDR3 size: 13 residues. The V and J ends lost 3 bases and 9 bases, in that order; junction bases with no gene match: 5. CDR3 nucleotide sequence: TGTGCCAGCAGCGCCAGGGGGCCGAGTGAGCAGTTCTTC. This codes for CASSARGPSEQFF.

The V call is TRBV9, the J call TRBJ2-1; D remains unclear. V lost 3 bases and J lost 7, with 11 bases in between. Per germline, CDR1 SGDLS and CDR2 YYNGEE. The CDR3 consists of 13 residues. CDR3 nucleotides: TGTGCCAGCAGCGCAAACAACGAAAATGAGCAGTTCTTC. Its translation is CASSANNENEQFF. The complete variable domain, with remaining parts taken from reference TRBV9 and TRBJ2-1, reads DSGVTQTPKHLITATGQRVTLRCSPRSGDLSVYWYQQSLDQGLQFLIQYYNGEERAKGNILERFSAQQFPDLHSELNLSSLELGDSALYFCASSANNENEQFFGPGTRLTVL.

The rearrangement joins TRBV29-1 to TRBJ2-7; D possibly corresponds to TRBD2 (5 bases). The CDR3 loop spans 12 amino acids. Trimming removed 1 base at V and 5 bases at J, with 9 bases between. CDR1 SQVTM and CDR2 ANQGSEA come from the germline V gene. In DNA form, the CDR3 reads TGCAGCGTTGAAGTTGAGGGCCACGAGCAGTACTTC. Translation gives CSVEVEGHEQYF.

V and J are TRBV11-2 and TRBJ2-1, with D possibly TRBD1 on 5 matching bases. This CDR3 spans 18 amino acids. Deletions cut 6 bases from V and 10 bases from J, with 31 bases between. CDR1 and CDR2 from the germline V gene are SGHAT and FQNNGV. CDR3 in DNA: TGTGCCAGCAGTCCGCTGCGGTTATCAGGGTATCCCGCTTGGGAGCAGTTCTTC. Translation gives CASSPLRLSGYPAWEQFF.

This chain links TRBV18 with TRBJ2-1; 13 nucleotides line up with TRBD2. Looked up from germline, CDR1 is KGHSH and CDR2 is LQKENI. V shed 1 base, J shed 6 bases, and the junction held 6 bases outside the gene matches. The CDR3 is 17 residues long. This CDR3 reads CASSPQLAGGEGNEQFF. CDR3 sequence (DNA): TGTGCCAGCTCACCACAACTAGCGGGAGGGGAGGGCAATGAGCAGTTCTTC.

This chain joins TRBV7-2 and TRBJ1-4, with D possibly matching TRBD1 (6 bases). CDR3 length equals 18 residues. V dropped 1 base and J dropped 0 bases, with 15 bases sitting between them. Germline loops: CDR1 SGHTA, CDR2 FQGNSA. CDR3 in DNA: TGTGCCAGCAGCTTAGTTACGGGGGGGCCTTCAACTAATGAAAAACTGTTTTTT. Its translation is CASSLVTGGPSTNEKLFF.

This chain uses TRBV2 with TRBJ1-2; D is possibly TRBD1 (6 bases). Trimming pared 5 bases from V and 2 bases from J, leaving 15 bases between. In germline, CDR1 is SNHLY, CDR2 FYNNEI. This CDR3 has 15 residues. CDR3 loop: CASSNNRVANYGYTF. In nucleotides, the CDR3 is TGTGCCAGCAGTAACAACAGGGTGGCAAACTATGGCTACACCTTC.

The chain couples TRBV20-1 to TRBJ2-7; 10 bases fit TRBD2. Germline-derived CDR1 and CDR2 are DFQATT and SNEGSKA (reference sequence). The trim removed 3 bases at V and 5 bases at J, leaving 4 bases unmatched. There are 13 residues in the CDR3. The CDR3 sequence: CSASPSGRDEQYF. CDR3 DNA sequence: TGCAGTGCTAGTCCTAGCGGGAGAGACGAGCAGTACTTC.

The chain uses TRBV5-5 and TRBJ2-7; the match to TRBD1 covers 9 bases. The J segment lost 2 bases and the V segment lost 4 bases, leaving 7 bases of the junction unmatched. Germline CDR1 is SGHKS and CDR2 is YYEKEE (reference sequence). CDR3 length equals 15 residues. CDR3 coding DNA: TGTGCCAGCAGCCAACAGGGGGCCGGCGCCTACGAGCAGTACTTC. This codes for CASSQQGAGAYEQYF.

The chain employs TRBV18 and TRBJ1-2, with TRBD1 matching 7 bases. With V trimmed by 2 bases and J by 3 bases, 0 bases remained unmatched. CDR1 and CDR2 (germline): KGHSH, LQKENI. There are 13 residues in the CDR3. The CDR3 DNA is TGTGCCAGCTCACCAGACAGGGACTATGGCTACACCTTC. Amino acid sequence: CASSPDRDYGYTF.

The count of this clone is one. This chain links TRBV5-8 with TRBJ2-2, with TRBD2 matching over 8 bases. The CDR3 covers 17 residues. V lost 2 bases to trimming and J lost 5 bases; unmatched junction nucleotides: 11. Germline lookup yields CDR1 SGHTS and CDR2 YDEGEE. The CDR3 spells CASSFRLAGGTTGELFF. CDR3 nucleotides: TGTGCCAGCAGCTTTAGGCTAGCGGGCGGAACAACCGGGGAGCTGTTTTTT.

The chain couples TRBV5-1 to TRBJ2-3; possible D gene TRBD1, 5 bases. This CDR3 contains 15 residues. With 2 bases removed from V and 1 base from J, the gap between germline ends came to 11 bases. Per the germline V gene, CDR1 is SGHRS and CDR2 is YFSETQ. CDR3 amino acids: CASSFIGERTDTQYF. CDR3 bases: TGCGCCAGCAGCTTCATAGGGGAACGCACAGATACGCAGTATTTT.